This entry is about one TCR beta chain. Only in-frame clones appear in the TCRdb table, and some are missing; sequencing was by immunoSEQ multiplex PCR. The sample yields tens of thousands of clones, around 76% seen once. This entry comes from a study of blood T cell repertoires in COVID-19. Turning to the study itself: The United States, Italy and Spain were the sources of the acute and convalescent COVID-19 samples. The cDNA or gDNA used as material had been derived from T cells, B-cell-depleted T cells, or PBMCs.

This clonotype was sampled from a woman older than 75 with acute or convalescent COVID-19. Sample: peripheral blood.

Here the CDR3 reads CASSVDRNSYGYTF. For the CDR3, the DNA is TGTGCCAGCAGCGTAGATCGGAACAGTTATGGCTACACCTTC. The chain joins TRBV9 to TRBJ1-2; no firm D call. Germline V gene lookup returns CDR1 SGDLS and CDR2 YYNGEE. Trimming removed 0 bases from V and 5 bases from J, with 11 bases in between. The CDR3 contains 14 residues.